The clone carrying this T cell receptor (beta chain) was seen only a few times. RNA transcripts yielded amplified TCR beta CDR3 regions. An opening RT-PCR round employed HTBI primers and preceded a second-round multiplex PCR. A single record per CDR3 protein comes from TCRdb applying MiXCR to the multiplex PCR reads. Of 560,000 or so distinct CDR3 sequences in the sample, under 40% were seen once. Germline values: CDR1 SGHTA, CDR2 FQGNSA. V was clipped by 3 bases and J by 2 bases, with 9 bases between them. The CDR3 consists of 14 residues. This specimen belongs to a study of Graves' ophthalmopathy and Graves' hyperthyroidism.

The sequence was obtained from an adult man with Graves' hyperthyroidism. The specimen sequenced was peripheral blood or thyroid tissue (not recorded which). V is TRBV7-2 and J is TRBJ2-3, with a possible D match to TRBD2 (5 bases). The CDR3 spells CASSFRDPTDTQYF. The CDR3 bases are TGTGCCAGCAGCTTTCGGGATCCCACAGATACGCAGTATTTT.